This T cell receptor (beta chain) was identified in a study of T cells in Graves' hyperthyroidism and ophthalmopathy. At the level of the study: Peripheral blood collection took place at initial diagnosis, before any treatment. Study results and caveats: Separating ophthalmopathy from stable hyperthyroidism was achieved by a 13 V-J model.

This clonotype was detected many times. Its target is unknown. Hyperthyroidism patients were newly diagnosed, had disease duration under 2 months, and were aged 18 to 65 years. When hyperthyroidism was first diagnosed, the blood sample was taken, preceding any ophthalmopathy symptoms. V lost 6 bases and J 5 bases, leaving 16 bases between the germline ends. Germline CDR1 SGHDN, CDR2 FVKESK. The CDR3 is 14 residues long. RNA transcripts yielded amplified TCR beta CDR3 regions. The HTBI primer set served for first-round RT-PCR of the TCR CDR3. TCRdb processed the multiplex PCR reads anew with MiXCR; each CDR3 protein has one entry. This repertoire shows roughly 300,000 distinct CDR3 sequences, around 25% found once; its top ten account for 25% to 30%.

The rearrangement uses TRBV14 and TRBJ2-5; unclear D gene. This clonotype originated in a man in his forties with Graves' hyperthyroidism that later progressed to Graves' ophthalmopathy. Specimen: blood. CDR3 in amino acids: CASSHLGSVETQYF. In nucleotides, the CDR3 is TGTGCCAGCAGTCATCTGGGAAGTGTTGAGACCCAGTACTTC.